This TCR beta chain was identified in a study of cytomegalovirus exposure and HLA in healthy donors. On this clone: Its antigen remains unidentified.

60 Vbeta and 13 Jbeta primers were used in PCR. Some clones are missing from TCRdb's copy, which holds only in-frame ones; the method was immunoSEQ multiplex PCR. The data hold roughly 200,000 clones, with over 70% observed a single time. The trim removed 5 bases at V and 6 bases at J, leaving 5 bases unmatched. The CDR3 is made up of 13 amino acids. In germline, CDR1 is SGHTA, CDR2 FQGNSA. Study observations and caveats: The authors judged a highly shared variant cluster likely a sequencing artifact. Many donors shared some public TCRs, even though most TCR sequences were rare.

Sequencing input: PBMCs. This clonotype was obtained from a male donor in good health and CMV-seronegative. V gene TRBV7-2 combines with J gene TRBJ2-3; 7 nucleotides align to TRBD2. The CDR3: CASSLNGGDTQYF. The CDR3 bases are TGTGCCAGCAGCCTAAACGGGGGGGATACGCAGTATTTT.